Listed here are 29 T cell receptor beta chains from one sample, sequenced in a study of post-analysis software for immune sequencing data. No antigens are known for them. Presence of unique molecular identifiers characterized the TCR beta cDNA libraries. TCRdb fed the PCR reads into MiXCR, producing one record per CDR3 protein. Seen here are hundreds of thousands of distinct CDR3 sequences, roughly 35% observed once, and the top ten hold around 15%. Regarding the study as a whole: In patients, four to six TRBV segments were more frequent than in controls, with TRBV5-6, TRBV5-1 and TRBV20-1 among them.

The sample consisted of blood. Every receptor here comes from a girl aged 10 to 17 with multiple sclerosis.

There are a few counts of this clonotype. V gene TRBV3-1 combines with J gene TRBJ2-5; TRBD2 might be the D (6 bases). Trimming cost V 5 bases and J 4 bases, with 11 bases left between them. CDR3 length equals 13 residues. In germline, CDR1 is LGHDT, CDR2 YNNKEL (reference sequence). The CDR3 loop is CASSYVGGETQYF. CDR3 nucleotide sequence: TGTGCCAGCAGCTATGTGGGAGGAGAGACCCAGTACTTC.

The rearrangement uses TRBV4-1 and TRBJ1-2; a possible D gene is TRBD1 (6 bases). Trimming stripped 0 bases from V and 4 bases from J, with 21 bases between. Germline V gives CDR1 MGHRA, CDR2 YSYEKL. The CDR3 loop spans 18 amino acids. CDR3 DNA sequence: TGCGCCAGCAGCCAAGAGGGACACCTATTCCTAGAATCCTATGGCTACACCTTC. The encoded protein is CASSQEGHLFLESYGYTF.

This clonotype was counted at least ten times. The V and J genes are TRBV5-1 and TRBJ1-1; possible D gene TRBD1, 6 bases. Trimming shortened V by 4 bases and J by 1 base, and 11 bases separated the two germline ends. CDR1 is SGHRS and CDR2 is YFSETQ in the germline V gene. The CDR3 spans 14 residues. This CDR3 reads CASSLRGANTEAFF. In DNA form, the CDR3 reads TGCGCCAGCAGCCTACGGGGGGCGAACACTGAAGCTTTCTTT.

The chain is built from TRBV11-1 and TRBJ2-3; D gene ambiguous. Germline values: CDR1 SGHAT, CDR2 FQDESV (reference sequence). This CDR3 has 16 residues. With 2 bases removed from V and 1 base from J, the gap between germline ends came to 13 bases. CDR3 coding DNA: TGTGCCAGCAGCTTAAGGAAGGGTGCAGGCACAGATACGCAGTATTTT. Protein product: CASSLRKGAGTDTQYF.

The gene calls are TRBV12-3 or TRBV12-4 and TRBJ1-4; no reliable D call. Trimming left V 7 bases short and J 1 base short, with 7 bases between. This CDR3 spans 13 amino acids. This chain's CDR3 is CASTDITNEKLFF. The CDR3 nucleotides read TGTGCCAGCACAGACATAACTAATGAAAAACTGTTTTTT.

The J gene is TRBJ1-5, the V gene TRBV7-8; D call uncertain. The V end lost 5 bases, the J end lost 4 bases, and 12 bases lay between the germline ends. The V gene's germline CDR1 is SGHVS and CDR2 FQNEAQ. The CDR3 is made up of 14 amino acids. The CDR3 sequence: CASSASVRNQPQHF. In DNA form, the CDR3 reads TGTGCCAGCAGCGCTAGTGTCAGAAATCAGCCCCAGCATTTT.

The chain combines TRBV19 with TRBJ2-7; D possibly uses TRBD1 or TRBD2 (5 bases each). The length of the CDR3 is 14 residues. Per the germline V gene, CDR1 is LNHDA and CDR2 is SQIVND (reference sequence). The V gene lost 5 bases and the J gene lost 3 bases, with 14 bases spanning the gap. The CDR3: CASSLRDGYYEQYF. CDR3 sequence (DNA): TGTGCCAGTAGTCTCAGGGACGGATACTACGAGCAGTACTTC.

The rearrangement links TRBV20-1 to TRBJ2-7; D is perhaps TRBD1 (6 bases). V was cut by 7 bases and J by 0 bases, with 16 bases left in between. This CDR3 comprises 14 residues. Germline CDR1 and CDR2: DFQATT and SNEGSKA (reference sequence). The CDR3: CSVRDRRSSYEQYF. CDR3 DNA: TGCAGTGTCCGAGACAGGAGAAGCTCCTACGAGCAGTACTTC.

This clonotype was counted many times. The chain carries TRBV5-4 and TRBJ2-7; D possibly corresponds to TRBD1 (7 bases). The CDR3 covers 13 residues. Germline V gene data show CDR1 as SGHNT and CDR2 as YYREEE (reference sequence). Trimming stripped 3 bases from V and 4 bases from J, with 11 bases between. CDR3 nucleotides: TGTGCCAGCAGCTATCCAGGGGGGTACGAGCAGTACTTC. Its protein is CASSYPGGYEQYF.

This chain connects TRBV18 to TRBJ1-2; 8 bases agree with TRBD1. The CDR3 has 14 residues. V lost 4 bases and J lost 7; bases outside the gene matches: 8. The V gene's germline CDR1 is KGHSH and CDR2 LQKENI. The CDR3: CASSLPGQESGYTF. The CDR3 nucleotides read TGTGCCAGCTCACTACCGGGACAGGAAAGTGGCTACACCTTC.

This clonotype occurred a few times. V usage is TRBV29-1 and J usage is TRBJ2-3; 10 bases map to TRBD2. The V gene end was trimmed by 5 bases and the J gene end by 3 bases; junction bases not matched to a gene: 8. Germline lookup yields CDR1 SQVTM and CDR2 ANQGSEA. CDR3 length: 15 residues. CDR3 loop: CSVKIAGGRTDTQYF. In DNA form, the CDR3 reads TGCAGCGTTAAAATAGCGGGGGGCAGAACAGATACGCAGTATTTT.

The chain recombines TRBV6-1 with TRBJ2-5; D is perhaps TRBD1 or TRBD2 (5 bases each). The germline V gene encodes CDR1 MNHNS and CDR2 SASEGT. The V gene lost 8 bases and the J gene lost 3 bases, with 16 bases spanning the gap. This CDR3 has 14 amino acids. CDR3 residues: CASGTVRGEETQYF. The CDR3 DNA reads TGTGCCAGCGGCACAGTGAGGGGAGAAGAGACCCAGTACTTC.

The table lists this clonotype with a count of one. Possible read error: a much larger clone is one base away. DNA of the CDR3: TGTGCCGCCACACTAGCGGGGGGGGAGACCCAGTACTTC. It is translated as CAATLAGGETQYF. This rearrangement joins TRBV15 to TRBJ2-7; 13 nucleotides line up with TRBD2. The DNA end is more similar to TRBJ2-5, so the J call may be wrong. The CDR3 spans 13 residues. Germline V gene lookup returns CDR1 LNHNV and CDR2 YYDKDF (reference sequence).

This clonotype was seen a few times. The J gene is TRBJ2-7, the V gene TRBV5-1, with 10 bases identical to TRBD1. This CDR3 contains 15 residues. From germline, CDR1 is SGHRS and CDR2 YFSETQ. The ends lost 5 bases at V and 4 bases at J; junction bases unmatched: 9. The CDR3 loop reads CASSPGGTGEYEQYF. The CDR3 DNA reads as TGCGCCAGCAGTCCGGGCGGGACAGGGGAGTACGAGCAGTACTTC.

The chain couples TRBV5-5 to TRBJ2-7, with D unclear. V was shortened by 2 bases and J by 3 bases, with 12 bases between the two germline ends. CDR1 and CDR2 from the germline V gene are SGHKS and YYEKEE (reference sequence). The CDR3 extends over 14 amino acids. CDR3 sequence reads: CASSFTGLVYEQYF. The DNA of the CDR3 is TGTGCCAGCAGCTTTACTGGGTTAGTCTACGAGCAGTACTTC.

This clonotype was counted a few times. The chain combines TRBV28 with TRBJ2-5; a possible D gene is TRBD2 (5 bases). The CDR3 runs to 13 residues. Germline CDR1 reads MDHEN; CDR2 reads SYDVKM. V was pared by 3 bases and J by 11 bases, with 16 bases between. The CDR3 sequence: CASSLRPAWEQYF. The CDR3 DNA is TGTGCCAGCAGTTTGAGGCCGGCGTGGGAGCAGTACTTC.

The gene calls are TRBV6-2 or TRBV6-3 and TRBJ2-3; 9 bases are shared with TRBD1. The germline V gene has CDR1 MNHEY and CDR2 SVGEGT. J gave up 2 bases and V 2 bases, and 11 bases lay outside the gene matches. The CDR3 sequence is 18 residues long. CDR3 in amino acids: CASSYPTGTGKSTDTQYF. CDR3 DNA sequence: TGTGCCAGCAGTTACCCAACCGGGACAGGGAAATCCACAGATACGCAGTATTTT.

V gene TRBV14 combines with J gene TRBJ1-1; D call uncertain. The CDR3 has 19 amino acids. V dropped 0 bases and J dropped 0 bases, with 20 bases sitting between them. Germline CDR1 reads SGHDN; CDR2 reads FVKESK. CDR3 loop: CASSQDRKSSEHVNTEAFF. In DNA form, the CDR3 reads TGTGCCAGCAGCCAAGATAGAAAGTCCAGTGAGCATGTGAACACTGAAGCTTTCTTT.

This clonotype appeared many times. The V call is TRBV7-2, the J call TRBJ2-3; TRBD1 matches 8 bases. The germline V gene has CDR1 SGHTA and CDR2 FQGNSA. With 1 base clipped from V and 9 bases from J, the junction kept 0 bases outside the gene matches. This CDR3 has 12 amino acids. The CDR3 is CASSLDRGTQYF. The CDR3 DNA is TGTGCCAGCAGCTTAGACAGGGGGACGCAGTATTTT. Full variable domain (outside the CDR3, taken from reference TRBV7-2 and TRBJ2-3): GAGVSQSPSNKVTEKGKDVELRCDPISGHTALYWYRQSLGQGLEFLIYFQGNSAPDKSGLPSDRFSAERTGGSVSTLTIQRTQQEDSAVYLCASSLDRGTQYFGPGTRLTVL.

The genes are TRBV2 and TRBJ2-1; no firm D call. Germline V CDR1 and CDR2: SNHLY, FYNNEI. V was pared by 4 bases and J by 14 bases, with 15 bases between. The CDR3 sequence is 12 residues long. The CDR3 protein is CASSGEIVRKFF. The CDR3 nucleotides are TGTGCCAGCAGTGGAGAAATAGTCAGAAAGTTCTTC.

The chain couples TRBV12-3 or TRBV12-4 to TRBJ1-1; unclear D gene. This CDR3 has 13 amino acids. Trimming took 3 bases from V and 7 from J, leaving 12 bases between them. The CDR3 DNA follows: TGTGCCAGCAGTTTCCACGGGCCCAGTGAAGCTTTCTTT. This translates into CASSFHGPSEAFF.

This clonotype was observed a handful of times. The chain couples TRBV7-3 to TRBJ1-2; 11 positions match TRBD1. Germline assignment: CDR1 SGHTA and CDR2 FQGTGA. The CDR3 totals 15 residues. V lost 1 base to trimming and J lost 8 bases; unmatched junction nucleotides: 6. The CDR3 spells CASSLRPDRGQGYTF. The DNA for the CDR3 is TGTGCCAGCAGCTTAAGACCGGACAGGGGGCAGGGCTACACCTTC. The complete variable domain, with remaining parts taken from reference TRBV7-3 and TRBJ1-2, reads GAGVSQTPSNKVTEKGKYVELRCDPISGHTALYWYRQSLGQGPEFLIYFQGTGAADDSGLPNDRFFAVRPEGSVSTLKIQRTERGDSAVYLCASSLRPDRGQGYTFGSGTRLTVV.

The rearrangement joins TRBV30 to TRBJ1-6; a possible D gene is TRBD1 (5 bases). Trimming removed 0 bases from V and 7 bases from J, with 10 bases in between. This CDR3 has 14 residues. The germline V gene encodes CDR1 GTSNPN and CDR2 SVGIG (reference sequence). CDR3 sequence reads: CAWSVRGRNSPLHF. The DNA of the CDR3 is TGTGCCTGGAGTGTGAGGGGTCGAAATTCACCCCTCCACTTT.

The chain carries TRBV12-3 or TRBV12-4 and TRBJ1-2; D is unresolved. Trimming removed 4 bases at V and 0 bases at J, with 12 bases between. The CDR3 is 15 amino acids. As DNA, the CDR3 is TGTGCCAGCAGTTATTACGGGTTAGCTAACTATGGCTACACCTTC. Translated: CASSYYGLANYGYTF.

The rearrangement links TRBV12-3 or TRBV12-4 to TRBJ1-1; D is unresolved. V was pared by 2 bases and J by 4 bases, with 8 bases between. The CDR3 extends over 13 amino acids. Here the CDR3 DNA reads TGTGCCAGCAGTTTAAGGAAGGGCACTGAAGCTTTCTTT. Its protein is CASSLRKGTEAFF.

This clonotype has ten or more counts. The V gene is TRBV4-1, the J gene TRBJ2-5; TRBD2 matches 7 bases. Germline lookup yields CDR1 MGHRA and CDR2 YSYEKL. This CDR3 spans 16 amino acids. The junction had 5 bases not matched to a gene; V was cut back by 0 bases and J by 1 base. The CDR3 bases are TGCGCCAGCAGCCAAGATTGGCGGGGGATCCAAGAGACCCAGTACTTC. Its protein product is CASSQDWRGIQETQYF.

This CDR3 reads CASSSLEGEQFF. In nucleotides, the CDR3 is TGTGCCAGCAGTTCCCTAGAGGGTGAGCAGTTCTTC. The V call is TRBV6-2 or TRBV6-3, the J call TRBJ2-1, with TRBD2 as a possible D gene (5 bases). In germline, CDR1 is MNHEY, CDR2 SVGEGT. The CDR3 contains 12 residues. Trimming shortened V by 4 bases and J by 9 bases, and 10 bases separated the two germline ends.

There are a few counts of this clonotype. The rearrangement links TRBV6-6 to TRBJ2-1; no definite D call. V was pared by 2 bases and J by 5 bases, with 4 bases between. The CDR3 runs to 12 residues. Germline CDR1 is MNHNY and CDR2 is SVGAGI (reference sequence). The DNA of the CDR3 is TGTGCCAGCAGTTACGGGAACAATGAGCAGTTCTTC. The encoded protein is CASSYGNNEQFF.

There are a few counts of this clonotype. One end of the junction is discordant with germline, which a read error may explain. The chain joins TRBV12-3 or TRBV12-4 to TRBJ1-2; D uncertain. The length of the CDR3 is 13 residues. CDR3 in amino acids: CASSLVANYGHTF. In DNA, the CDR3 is TGTGCCAGCAGTTTAGTAGCTAACTATGGCCACACCTTC.